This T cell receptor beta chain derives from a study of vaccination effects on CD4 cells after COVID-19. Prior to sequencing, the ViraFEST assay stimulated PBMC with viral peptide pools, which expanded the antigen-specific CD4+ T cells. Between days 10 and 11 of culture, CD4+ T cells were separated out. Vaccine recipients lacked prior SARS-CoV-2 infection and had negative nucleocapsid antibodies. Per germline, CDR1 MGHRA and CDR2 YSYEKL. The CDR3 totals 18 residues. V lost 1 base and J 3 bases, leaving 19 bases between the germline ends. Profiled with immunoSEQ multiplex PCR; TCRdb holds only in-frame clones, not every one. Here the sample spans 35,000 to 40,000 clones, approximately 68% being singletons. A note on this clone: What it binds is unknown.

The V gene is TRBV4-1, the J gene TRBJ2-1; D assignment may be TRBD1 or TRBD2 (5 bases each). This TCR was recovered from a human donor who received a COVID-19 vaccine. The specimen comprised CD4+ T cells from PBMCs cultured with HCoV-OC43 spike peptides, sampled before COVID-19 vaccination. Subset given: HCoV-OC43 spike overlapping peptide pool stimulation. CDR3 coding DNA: TGCGCCAGCAGCCAAGCCTCATTAGTAGGGGAGCACTACAATGAGCAGTTCTTC. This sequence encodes CASSQASLVGEHYNEQFF.